This TCR beta chain was documented in a study of spatial heterogeneity in lung cancer. Overall study: Untreated early-stage non-small cell lung cancer patients, around 70 in total, were the donors. The average appearance count of each unique TCR and UMI combination in raw reads was more than ten.

Every cDNA TCR molecule received its own unique molecular identifier. Each CDR3 protein is one row after TCRdb ran MiXCR on the 5' RACE reads. The data contain about 120,000 distinct CDR3 sequences, more than 9% of them singletons. Sample time point: blood at routine non-recurrence follow-up after resection. Whole RNA from tumor, nontumor lung or frozen PBMC was sequenced unsorted. The CDR3 covers 15 residues. Trimming cost V 1 base and J 5 bases, with 12 bases left between them. Germline CDR1 is KGHDR and CDR2 is SFDVKD. As regards this clonotype: Its specificity is not known.

Study outcomes and limitations: Ubiquitous expanded tumor TCRs appeared in blood more at resection than follow-up.

The sample was PBMCs, taken at follow-up. The V call is TRBV24-1, the J call TRBJ2-3; D may be TRBD1 (6 bases). This receptor was obtained from a male donor with early-stage non-small cell lung cancer. CDR3 sequence (DNA): TGTGCCACCAGTGATTTTGGGCAGGGGCGAGATACGCAGTATTTT. It is translated as CATSDFGQGRDTQYF.